Sequencing of this T cell receptor beta chain was carried out in a study of CD8+CD57+ T cells in acquired aplastic anemia. Regarding this clonotype: What it recognizes is unknown.

CDR3 and TCR beta VDJ profiling relied on genomic DNA as the template. MiXCR was run by TCRdb on the reads, yielding one entry per CDR3 protein. There are 450,000 to 550,000 distinct CDR3 sequences in the sample; around a third occur only once, and less than 1% lies in the top ten. Study observations and caveats: Patients and controls shared roughly 31 CD8+ CDR3 sequences, highly expressed in patients.

Patients included in sequencing had previously demonstrated CD8+CD57+ cell expansion by flow cytometry. This CDR3 spans 16 amino acids. Unmatched junction bases numbered 7, after V lost 1 base and J lost 4 bases. Per the germline V gene, CDR1 is LGHNA and CDR2 is YNFKEQ. The V and J genes are TRBV4-2 and TRBJ2-5, with 9 bases that match TRBD2. The origin of this receptor is a human donor with aplastic anemia. The sequenced sample was sorted CD4+, CD8+, or CD8+CD57+ T cells (not recorded which) from PBMCs. DNA of the CDR3: TGTGCCAGCAGCCAAGTGGTAGCGGGGGCGTCAGAGACCCAGTACTTC. Residues: CASSQVVAGASETQYF.